Below, one TCR beta chain is given with its context. The antigen remains undetermined. The entry originates in a study of vaccination effects on CD4 cells after COVID-19. ViraFEST assay sequencing came after antigen-specific CD4+ T cells were expanded with viral peptide pools. When around nine days of culture had elapsed, CD4+ T cells were isolated. Each participant received a vaccine that was either BNT162b2 or mRNA-1273, given as two doses. The protocol was immunoSEQ multiplex PCR, while the TCRdb copy is restricted to in-frame clones and leaves out a portion. The profile shows about 72,000 clones, roughly four fifths of them singletons. This CDR3 contains 14 residues. Between the trimmed V and J ends, which lost 5 bases and 0 bases, there was a span of 10 bases. Germline V lookup: CDR1 LNHDA, CDR2 SQIVND (reference sequence).

The TCR was taken from a human donor who received a COVID-19 vaccine. The rearrangement links TRBV19 to TRBJ1-2; D remains unclear. The material was CD4+ T cells from PBMCs cultured with HCoV-229E spike peptides, obtained after COVID-19 vaccination. CDR3 amino acids: CASSSLGANYGYTF. The CDR3 coding sequence is TGTGCCAGTAGTTCTCTGGGAGCTAACTATGGCTACACCTTC.